This TCR beta chain is drawn from a study of chemoradiotherapy in HPV16-positive cancers. Study details: Candidate HPV-specific T-cell clones and common TCR motifs came from functional assays in two HPV16-positive patients. General study points: HPV-specific T cells were functionally defined from only a couple of HPV16-positive patients. Candidate HPV-specific clones and E7-related TCR motifs grew in tumor during treatment.

With respect to this clone: Its antigen is still unknown.

Repeated repertoire sampling spanned the course of chemoradiotherapy. Sequencing used immunoSEQ multiplex PCR; TCRdb keeps in-frame clones, though not all of them. In the table there are approximately 12,000 clones, roughly 89% of which are singletons. Germline lookup yields CDR1 SNHLY and CDR2 FYNNEI. Trimming stripped 6 bases from V and 0 bases from J, with 8 bases between. The CDR3 loop spans 14 amino acids. This specimen was collected from a patient who underwent chemoradiotherapy. The chain employs TRBV2 and TRBJ1-4; D remains ambiguous. The source of this sequence is a human donor with HPV-associated anogenital cancer. The CDR3 spells CASSRPATNEKLFF. CDR3 nucleotides: TGTGCCAGCAGCAGGCCGGCAACTAATGAAAAACTGTTTTTT. Full variable domain (remainder filled in from reference TRBV2 and TRBJ1-4): EPEVTQTPSHQVTQMGQEVILRCVPISNHLYFYWYRQILGQKVEFLVSFYNNEISEKSEIFDDQFSVERPDGSNFTLKIRSTKLEDSAMYFCASSRPATNEKLFFGSGTQLSVL.